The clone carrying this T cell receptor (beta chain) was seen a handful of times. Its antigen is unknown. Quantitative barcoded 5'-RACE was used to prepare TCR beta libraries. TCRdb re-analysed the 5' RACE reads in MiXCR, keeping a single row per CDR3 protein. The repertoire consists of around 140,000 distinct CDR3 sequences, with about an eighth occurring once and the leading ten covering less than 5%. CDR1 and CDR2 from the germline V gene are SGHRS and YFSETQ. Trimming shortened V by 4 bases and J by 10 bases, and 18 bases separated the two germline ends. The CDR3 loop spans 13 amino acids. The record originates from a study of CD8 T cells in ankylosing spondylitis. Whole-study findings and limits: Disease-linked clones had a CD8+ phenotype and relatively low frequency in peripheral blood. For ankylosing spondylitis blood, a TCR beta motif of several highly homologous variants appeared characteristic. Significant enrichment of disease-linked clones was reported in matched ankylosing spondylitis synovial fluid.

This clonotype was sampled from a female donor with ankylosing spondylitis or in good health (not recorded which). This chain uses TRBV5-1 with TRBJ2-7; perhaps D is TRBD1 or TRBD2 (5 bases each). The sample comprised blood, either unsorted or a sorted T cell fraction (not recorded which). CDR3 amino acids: CASSQRDEGGQYF. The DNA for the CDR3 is TGCGCCAGCAGCCAACGGGACGAAGGCGGACAGTACTTC.